This T cell receptor beta chain was sequenced for a study of blood T cell repertoires in COVID-19. Study overall: Both acute and convalescent COVID-19 samples were obtained from the United States, Italy and Spain. T cells, B-cell-depleted T cells, or PBMCs supplied cDNA or gDNA.

Authors' methods: From reference gene primer amplification, estimates of nucleated cell counts were derived. The table came from immunoSEQ multiplex PCR; TCRdb's copy has only in-frame clones and leaves some out. That table gives V, J and clone size, and the DNA gave D and trimming. The data contain 40,000 to 50,000 clones, 80% to 90% of them singletons. The germline V gene encodes CDR1 SGHVS and CDR2 FNYEAQ. Deletions cut 7 bases from V and 4 bases from J, with 17 bases between. The CDR3 has 14 amino acids. The table lists this clone with a count of one. The source of this sequence is a human donor in a cohort sampled during active COVID-19. The chain recombines TRBV7-6 with TRBJ2-7, with a weak D call TRBD2 (5 bases). The sample consisted of peripheral blood. The CDR3 DNA reads TGTGCCAGCACTTCGTCGGGGAATCGGTACGAGCAGTACTTC. Encoded protein: CASTSSGNRYEQYF.